These T cell receptor beta chains were read from a single sample in a study of shared clonotypes between healthy human individuals. Sequencing was performed with immunoSEQ multiplex PCR; in TCRdb, only in-frame clones are kept and a portion is missing. The repertoire holds roughly 1,500,000 clones, 95% to 99% seen once, with around 0.45% in the top ten. Sequencing was performed on naive CD4+ T cells sorted from blood. Receptor source: a man younger than 45 in good health. The CDR3 runs from the conserved cysteine through the conserved F or W. D genes are given only for firm matches. Size values are once, few and many counts, or a class for expanded clones, and some rows have none.

TGCAGTGCTAGCTCCACAGATACGCAGTATTTT CSASSTDTQYF TRBV20-1 . . TRBJ2-3
TGTGCCAGTAGTCCCGCCGGGACAGGGTGGGAGCAGTACTTC CASSPAGTGWEQYF TRBV19 TRBD1 once TRBJ2-7
TGTGCCAGCAGCGAGACACCCACAAGCGGCTCTCTTTTGGGTTCACCCCTCCACTTT CASSETPTSGSLLGSPLHF TRBV9 . . TRBJ1-6
TGCAGCGCGAGTGGGTCGTGGGAGACCCAGTACTTC CSASGSWETQYF TRBV29-1 . . TRBJ2-5
TGTGCCAGCAGTGATTTCAACTATGGCTACACCTTC CASSDFNYGYTF TRBV25-1 . once TRBJ1-2
TGCGCCAGCAGCCGTGTGACTAGCGGTACTTTTGCACTAACGGAACTCAATGAGCAGTTCTTC CASSRVTSGTFALTELNEQFF TRBV4-1 TRBD2 . TRBJ2-1
TGTGCCAGCAGTTTATTTATACCTAATGAGCAGTTCTTC CASSLFIPNEQFF TRBV28 . . TRBJ2-1
TGTGCCAGCTCACCCTTGACTAGCGGGAGACTCACTGGGGCCAACGTCCTGACTTTC CASSPLTSGRLTGANVLTF TRBV18 TRBD2 . TRBJ2-6
TGTGCCAGCGCCGGGACAGGGTGGGCCGGGGAGCTGTTTTTT CASAGTGWAGELFF TRBV19 TRBD1 . TRBJ2-2
TGTGCCAGCAGCTCACCCTTGACAGGCGGGGGGACTGAAGCTTTCTTT CASSSPLTGGGTEAFF TRBV7-9 . . TRBJ1-1
TGTGCCAGCTCCCGAGACAGGGGTTGGGATGGCTACACCTTC CASSRDRGWDGYTF TRBV18 TRBD1 . TRBJ1-2